Presented here are 10 T cell receptor beta chains from one specimen sequenced in a study of T-cell memory formation after mild COVID-19. MiXCR was run by TCRdb on the 5' RACE reads, yielding one entry per CDR3 protein. Of 300,000 to 350,000 distinct CDR3 sequences in the sample, around an eighth were seen once. The sequencing input was PBMCs or a T cell subset sorted from them (not recorded which). These receptors were collected from a young man who had mild COVID-19 (a few samples of this study predate the infection). Cell type and time point are not known.

The CDR3 loop reads CASSGVLSGGAGPDTQYF. The CDR3 bases are TGTGCCAGCAGCGGAGTTCTCTCCGGGGGGGCCGGGCCAGATACGCAGTATTTT. V is TRBV5-6 and J is TRBJ2-3; 8 nucleotides line up with TRBD2. V shed 4 bases, J shed 4 bases, and the junction held 17 bases outside the gene matches. The CDR3 consists of 18 residues. CDR1 is SGHDT, CDR2 YYEEEE, per germline. Based on the CDR3 plus reference TRBV5-6 and TRBJ2-3, the full variable domain is DAGVTQSPTHLIKTRGQQVTLRCSPKSGHDTVSWYQQALGQGPQFIFQYYEEEERQRGNFPDRFSGHQFPNYSSELNVNALLLGDSALYLCASSGVLSGGAGPDTQYFGPGTRLTVL.

The rearrangement uses TRBV11-2 and TRBJ2-1, with D unresolved. Germline-derived CDR1 and CDR2 are SGHAT and FQNNGV. The ends were cut back, 3 bases at V and 10 bases at J, with 13 bases in the middle. CDR3 length: 13 residues. The CDR3 sequence is CASSFLRYGEQFF. CDR3 bases: TGTGCCAGCAGCTTCCTCCGATACGGGGAGCAGTTCTTC.

This clonotype has a count of ten or more. This sequence joins TRBV12-3 or TRBV12-4 and TRBJ1-1; 10 bases fit TRBD1. Trimming removed 7 bases from V and 0 bases from J; junction bases left unmatched: 11. This CDR3 spans 17 amino acids. The CDR3 nucleotides are TGTGCCAGCACCCGAGGGGGGACAGGGGCGATGAACACTGAAGCTTTCTTT. Protein: CASTRGGTGAMNTEAFF.

J is TRBJ1-3 and V is TRBV6-5; TRBD1 might be the D (5 bases). The germline gives CDR1 MNHEY, CDR2 SVGAGI. The CDR3 is 17 amino acids. Trimming removed 3 bases at V and 1 base at J, with 16 bases between. This CDR3 reads CASSYSGPLGSGNTIYF. The CDR3 DNA follows: TGTGCCAGCAGTTATTCGGGACCCCTTGGATCTGGAAACACCATATATTTT.

The chain combines TRBV11-2 with TRBJ2-3; no firm D call. The length of the CDR3 is 13 residues. V was shortened by 5 bases and J by 2 bases, with 8 bases between the two germline ends. From germline, CDR1 is SGHAT and CDR2 FQNNGV. CDR3 coding DNA: TGTGCCAGCAGCGGGATGGACACAGATACGCAGTATTTT. This sequence encodes CASSGMDTDTQYF.

A few counts support this clonotype. The genes are TRBV20-1 and TRBJ2-1; unclear D gene. CDR3 size: 15 residues. The germline CDR1 and CDR2 sequences are DFQATT and SNEGSKA (reference sequence). Trimming took 0 bases from V and 3 from J, leaving 12 bases between them. In nucleotides, the CDR3 is TGCAGTGCTAGAGATCGACACTCGAACTACAATGAGCAGTTCTTC. Its translation: CSARDRHSNYNEQFF.

This chain connects TRBV29-1 to TRBJ2-1; perhaps TRBD2 as D (5 bases). V lost 5 bases to trimming and J lost 7 bases, with 15 bases between them. This CDR3 comprises 13 residues. Germline V lookup: CDR1 SQVTM, CDR2 ANQGSEA. CDR3 sequence (DNA): TGCAGCGTTCCGGGGTTCGGGTGGAATGAGCAGTTCTTC. It encodes CSVPGFGWNEQFF.

A few counts support this clonotype. The chain recombines TRBV7-2 with TRBJ2-1; D is ambiguous. In germline, CDR1 is SGHTA, CDR2 FQGNSA. CDR3 size: 14 residues. Trimming stripped 0 bases from V and 7 bases from J, with 10 bases between. CDR3 region: CASSLAASWNEQFF. CDR3 nucleotides: TGTGCCAGCAGCTTAGCGGCCTCCTGGAATGAGCAGTTCTTC.

This clonotype was recorded a few times. The rearrangement joins TRBV30 to TRBJ1-2; no clear D. CDR1 is GTSNPN, CDR2 SVGIG, per germline (reference sequence). The CDR3 extends over 10 amino acids. The V and J ends lost 4 bases and 8 bases respectively, with 8 bases between them. The CDR3 region has the DNA TGTGCCTGGATGATGGGAGGCTACACCTTC. Translation gives CAWMMGGYTF.

The chain has TRBV5-1 and TRBJ1-1; unclear D gene. This CDR3 has 14 amino acids. Germline-derived CDR1 and CDR2 are SGHRS and YFSETQ. V gave up 7 bases and J gave up 1 base, with 14 bases separating them. The CDR3 nucleotides are TGCGCCAGCGGGGTTACGGGAACGAACACTGAAGCTTTCTTT. This encodes CASGVTGTNTEAFF.